These T cell receptor beta chains were read from a single sample in a study of OX40 agonist ivuxolimab in advanced cancers. Using immunoSEQ multiplex PCR, the repertoire was profiled, and TCRdb retains in-frame clones only, with some absent. The sample includes 40,000 to 65,000 clones, more than 70% of them seen just once. The sequences come from CD4+ or CD8+ T cells sorted from blood, collected in a trial of the OX40 agonist ivuxolimab. The receptors were sampled from an adult with an advanced solid tumor such as melanoma, head and neck, liver or kidney cancer. CDR3s include the opening cysteine and the closing phenylalanine or tryptophan. Fields, in order: V gene, D gene, clone size, J gene, CDR3 protein, CDR3 DNA. The D gene is left open where the match is weak. For some rows the clone size is stated as once, few or many, or as a class when expanded; others skip it.

V gene: TRBV11-2
D gene: NA
clone size: NA
J gene: TRBJ1-1
CDR3 protein: CASSPLGSGAFF
CDR3 DNA: TGTGCCAGCAGCCCCCTCGGGAGCGGAGCTTTCTTT

V gene: TRBV2
D gene: NA
clone size: NA
J gene: TRBJ1-2
CDR3 protein: CARRGGGGGYTF
CDR3 DNA: TGTGCCAGGCGCGGGGGGGGCGGTGGCTACACCTTC

V gene: TRBV7-9
D gene: TRBD1
clone size: NA
J gene: TRBJ2-7
CDR3 protein: CASSPTGQGREQYF
CDR3 DNA: TGTGCCAGCAGCCCGACCGGACAGGGTCGCGAGCAGTACTTC

V gene: TRBV7-2
D gene: TRBD1
clone size: NA
J gene: TRBJ1-4
CDR3 protein: CASSFGGTGSGEKLFF
CDR3 DNA: TGTGCCAGCAGCTTCGGGGGGACAGGGTCAGGCGAAAAACTGTTTTTT

V gene: TRBV10-3
D gene: NA
clone size: NA
J gene: TRBJ1-6
CDR3 protein: CAIREGSSPLHF
CDR3 DNA: TGTGCCATCAGGGAGGGGAGTTCACCCCTCCACTTT

V gene: TRBV7-8
D gene: NA
clone size: NA
J gene: TRBJ2-3
CDR3 protein: CASSLSSGTDTQYF
CDR3 DNA: TGTGCCAGCAGCTTAAGTTCGGGCACAGATACGCAGTATTTT

V gene: TRBV5-4
D gene: NA
clone size: NA
J gene: TRBJ2-7
CDR3 protein: CASSLKQYEQYF
CDR3 DNA: TGTGCCAGCAGCTTAAAACAGTACGAGCAGTACTTC

V gene: TRBV2
D gene: NA
clone size: once
J gene: TRBJ2-5
CDR3 protein: CASSDTGIETQYF
CDR3 DNA: TGTGCCAGCAGTGATACAGGGATCGAGACCCAGTACTTC

V gene: TRBV5-1
D gene: NA
clone size: once
J gene: TRBJ1-1
CDR3 protein: CASSLAIGQISNTEAFF
CDR3 DNA: TGCGCCAGCAGCTTGGCCATTGGACAGATTTCGAACACTGAAGCTTTCTTT

V gene: TRBV11-1
D gene: TRBD1
clone size: NA
J gene: TRBJ1-6
CDR3 protein: CASSGTANSPLHF
CDR3 DNA: TGTGCCTCCTCCGGGACAGCGAATTCACCCCTCCACTTT

V gene: TRBV5-6
D gene: NA
clone size: NA
J gene: TRBJ2-7
CDR3 protein: CASSSGPEQYF
CDR3 DNA: TGTGCCAGCAGCTCCGGACCCGAGCAGTACTTC

V gene: TRBV6-6
D gene: NA
clone size: once
J gene: TRBJ1-1
CDR3 protein: CASWRGGGTEAFF
CDR3 DNA: TGTGCCAGCTGGCGGGGCGGGGGGACTGAAGCTTTCTTT

V gene: TRBV18
D gene: NA
clone size: few
J gene: TRBJ1-2
CDR3 protein: CASSSGGPYGYTF
CDR3 DNA: TGTGCCAGCTCATCCGGGGGGCCCTATGGCTACACCTTC

V gene: TRBV5-5
D gene: NA
clone size: NA
J gene: TRBJ1-5
CDR3 protein: CASSLDSNQPQHF
CDR3 DNA: TGTGCCAGCAGCTTGGATAGCAATCAGCCCCAGCATTTT

V gene: TRBV5-1
D gene: NA
clone size: NA
J gene: TRBJ1-3
CDR3 protein: CASEGAGNTIYF
CDR3 DNA: TGCGCTTCGGAGGGGGCTGGAAACACCATATATTTT

V gene: TRBV5-1
D gene: NA
clone size: NA
J gene: TRBJ2-2
CDR3 protein: CASSPGTANTGELFF
CDR3 DNA: TGCGCCAGCAGCCCCGGGACGGCGAACACCGGGGAGCTGTTTTTT

V gene: TRBV6-6
D gene: TRBD1
clone size: NA
J gene: TRBJ1-5
CDR3 protein: CATVRAGGFQPQHF
CDR3 DNA: TGTGCCACCGTCAGGGCAGGGGGCTTTCAGCCCCAGCATTTT

V gene: TRBV14
D gene: TRBD2
clone size: once
J gene: TRBJ2-1
CDR3 protein: CASSQGLAPGSYNEQFF
CDR3 DNA: TGTGCCAGCAGCCAGGGACTAGCGCCAGGCTCCTACAATGAGCAGTTCTTC

V gene: TRBV29-1
D gene: TRBD2
clone size: once
J gene: TRBJ2-4
CDR3 protein: CSVALAVGNIQYF
CDR3 DNA: TGCAGCGTTGCCCTAGCGGTTGGAAACATTCAGTACTTC

V gene: TRBV7-2
D gene: TRBD1
clone size: few
J gene: TRBJ2-5
CDR3 protein: CAGAAQGQRQETQYF
CDR3 DNA: TGTGCCGGCGCGGCGCAGGGACAGAGGCAAGAGACCCAGTACTTC

V gene: TRBV6-1
D gene: TRBD2
clone size: NA
J gene: TRBJ2-3
CDR3 protein: CASRQTSGGADTQYF
CDR3 DNA: TGTGCCAGCAGGCAGACTAGCGGGGGGGCAGATACGCAGTATTTT

V gene: TRBV14
D gene: NA
clone size: NA
J gene: TRBJ1-2
CDR3 protein: CASSPRTLLNYGYTF
CDR3 DNA: TGTGCCAGCAGCCCACGGACCTTACTCAACTATGGCTACACCTTC

V gene: TRBV6-6
D gene: NA
clone size: NA
J gene: TRBJ1-2
CDR3 protein: CASSSPGTPYGYTF
CDR3 DNA: TGTGCCAGCAGCTCGCCCGGGACCCCCTATGGCTACACCTTC

V gene: TRBV30
D gene: TRBD1
clone size: few
J gene: TRBJ1-5
CDR3 protein: CAWSEGAALNQPQHF
CDR3 DNA: TGTGCCTGGAGTGAGGGGGCAGCCCTCAATCAGCCCCAGCATTTT

V gene: TRBV30
D gene: TRBD1
clone size: few
J gene: TRBJ1-5
CDR3 protein: CAWSFRDRGSNQPQHF
CDR3 DNA: TGTGCCTGGAGTTTCCGGGACAGGGGTAGCAATCAGCCCCAGCATTTT

V gene: TRBV28
D gene: TRBD1
clone size: NA
J gene: TRBJ2-7
CDR3 protein: CASRPGQAYEQYF
CDR3 DNA: TGTGCCAGCAGACCGGGACAGGCCTACGAGCAGTACTTC

V gene: TRBV6-1
D gene: TRBD1
clone size: NA
J gene: TRBJ2-1
CDR3 protein: CATSRGPNEQFF
CDR3 DNA: TGTGCCACCAGTAGGGGGCCCAATGAGCAGTTCTTC

V gene: TRBV5-1
D gene: NA
clone size: NA
J gene: TRBJ2-7
CDR3 protein: CASSFTAREQYF
CDR3 DNA: TGCGCCAGCAGCTTTACCGCTCGAGAGCAGTACTTC

V gene: TRBV19
D gene: NA
clone size: NA
J gene: TRBJ1-1
CDR3 protein: CASMSPGSEAFF
CDR3 DNA: TGTGCCAGTATGAGCCCAGGCTCTGAAGCTTTCTTT

V gene: TRBV7-9
D gene: NA
clone size: few
J gene: TRBJ1-5
CDR3 protein: CASSLGSGSNQPQHF
CDR3 DNA: TGTGCCAGCAGCTTAGGTTCAGGGAGTAATCAGCCCCAGCATTTT

V gene: TRBV5-1
D gene: TRBD1
clone size: NA
J gene: TRBJ2-3
CDR3 protein: CASSLGQGVSDTQYF
CDR3 DNA: TGCGCCAGCAGCTTAGGACAGGGAGTTTCGGATACGCAGTATTTT

V gene: TRBV6-5
D gene: TRBD1
clone size: NA
J gene: TRBJ1-2
CDR3 protein: CASSYTTGAADGYTF
CDR3 DNA: TGTGCCAGCAGTTACACGACAGGGGCCGCAGATGGCTACACCTTC

V gene: TRBV14
D gene: NA
clone size: NA
J gene: TRBJ2-7
CDR3 protein: CASSQVHSSREQYF
CDR3 DNA: TGTGCCAGCAGCCAAGTCCACAGTTCGCGAGAGCAGTACTTC

V gene: TRBV7-3
D gene: TRBD2
clone size: NA
J gene: TRBJ2-1
CDR3 protein: CASSPGGAGYNEQFF
CDR3 DNA: TGTGCCAGCAGCCCCGGGGGGGCCGGCTACAATGAGCAGTTCTTC

V gene: TRBV5-1
D gene: TRBD2
clone size: NA
J gene: TRBJ2-7
CDR3 protein: CASSLSSGSSYEQYF
CDR3 DNA: TGCGCCAGCAGTCTTTCCAGCGGGAGCTCCTACGAGCAGTACTTC

V gene: TRBV19
D gene: NA
clone size: NA
J gene: TRBJ1-2
CDR3 protein: CASSIDRLYGYTF
CDR3 DNA: TGTGCCAGTAGTATCGACCGATTATATGGCTACACCTTC

V gene: TRBV5-1
D gene: NA
clone size: NA
J gene: TRBJ1-1
CDR3 protein: CASSLGRDTTEAFF
CDR3 DNA: TGCGCCAGCAGCTTGGGACGGGACACCACTGAAGCTTTCTTT

V gene: TRBV9
D gene: TRBD2
clone size: NA
J gene: TRBJ2-2
CDR3 protein: CASSAGLAGGPGTGELFF
CDR3 DNA: TGTGCCAGCAGCGCCGGACTAGCGGGAGGGCCGGGCACCGGGGAGCTGTTTTTT

V gene: TRBV11-2
D gene: NA
clone size: NA
J gene: TRBJ2-2
CDR3 protein: CASSLAYPQSGELFF
CDR3 DNA: TGTGCCAGCAGCTTAGCGTACCCTCAGAGCGGGGAGCTGTTTTTT

V gene: TRBV19
D gene: NA
clone size: NA
J gene: TRBJ2-1
CDR3 protein: CASSSYGYNEQFF
CDR3 DNA: TGTGCCAGTAGTAGTTACGGTTACAATGAGCAGTTCTTC

V gene: TRBV2
D gene: NA
clone size: NA
J gene: TRBJ1-2
CDR3 protein: CASSPGTAYGYTF
CDR3 DNA: TGTGCCAGCAGTCCTGGGACGGCCTATGGCTACACCTTC

V gene: TRBV7-2
D gene: NA
clone size: NA
J gene: TRBJ2-1
CDR3 protein: CASSLSRGAANEQFF
CDR3 DNA: TGTGCCAGCAGCTTATCCCGCGGCGCGGCGAATGAGCAGTTCTTC

V gene: TRBV15
D gene: NA
clone size: once
J gene: TRBJ2-1
CDR3 protein: CATSRDRWSFQFF
CDR3 DNA: TGTGCCACCAGCAGAGATCGATGGAGCTTCCAGTTCTTC

V gene: TRBV19
D gene: NA
clone size: once
J gene: TRBJ2-5
CDR3 protein: CASSMRGGGKRQETQYF
CDR3 DNA: TGTGCCAGTAGTATGCGGGGAGGGGGCAAGAGACAAGAGACCCAGTACTTC

V gene: TRBV5-4
D gene: NA
clone size: NA
J gene: TRBJ1-2
CDR3 protein: CASSLAPGASHYGYTF
CDR3 DNA: TGTGCCAGCAGCTTGGCCCCAGGGGCGAGTCACTATGGCTACACCTTC

V gene: TRBV10-2
D gene: TRBD1
clone size: once
J gene: TRBJ1-1
CDR3 protein: CASSSGQDGTEAFF
CDR3 DNA: TGCGCCAGCAGTTCCGGACAGGATGGCACTGAAGCTTTCTTT

V gene: TRBV9
D gene: NA
clone size: NA
J gene: TRBJ2-3
CDR3 protein: CASSVDAGKTDTQYF
CDR3 DNA: TGTGCCAGCAGCGTAGATGCAGGGAAGACAGATACGCAGTATTTT

V gene: TRBV7-2
D gene: NA
clone size: NA
J gene: TRBJ2-7
CDR3 protein: CASSFIEVGEQYF
CDR3 DNA: TGTGCCAGCAGCTTTATAGAGGTGGGCGAGCAGTACTTC

V gene: TRBV9
D gene: NA
clone size: once
J gene: TRBJ2-2
CDR3 protein: CASSVGNSNTGELFF
CDR3 DNA: TGTGCCAGCAGCGTAGGGAATTCGAACACCGGGGAGCTGTTTTTT

V gene: TRBV25-1
D gene: TRBD1
clone size: once
J gene: TRBJ1-1
CDR3 protein: CASSEVGTGTEAFF
CDR3 DNA: TGTGCCAGCAGTGAAGTCGGGACAGGGACTGAAGCTTTCTTT

V gene: TRBV28
D gene: NA
clone size: NA
J gene: TRBJ1-1
CDR3 protein: CASDPGGGRNTEAFF
CDR3 DNA: TGTGCCAGCGACCCGGGGGGCGGTCGGAACACTGAAGCTTTCTTT

V gene: TRBV10-1
D gene: TRBD2
clone size: NA
J gene: TRBJ2-2
CDR3 protein: CASSGAGGPRTGELFF
CDR3 DNA: TGCGCCAGCAGTGGAGCGGGAGGGCCCCGGACCGGGGAGCTGTTTTTT

V gene: TRBV16
D gene: NA
clone size: NA
J gene: TRBJ1-5
CDR3 protein: CASSQSGDRNQPQHF
CDR3 DNA: TGTGCCAGCAGCCAATCGGGCGACAGAAATCAGCCCCAGCATTTT

V gene: TRBV5-1
D gene: TRBD2
clone size: once
J gene: TRBJ2-5
CDR3 protein: CASSPMGAGGQETQYF
CDR3 DNA: TGCGCCAGCAGCCCCATGGGAGCGGGGGGGCAAGAGACCCAGTACTTC

V gene: TRBV18
D gene: NA
clone size: NA
J gene: TRBJ1-3
CDR3 protein: CASSPQGGDGNTIYF
CDR3 DNA: TGTGCCAGCTCTCCCCAAGGGGGGGACGGAAACACCATATATTTT

V gene: TRBV5-6
D gene: NA
clone size: NA
J gene: TRBJ1-1
CDR3 protein: CASSWNGVLSTEAFF
CDR3 DNA: TGTGCCAGCAGCTGGAACGGGGTACTGAGCACTGAAGCTTTCTTT

V gene: TRBV5-1
D gene: TRBD1
clone size: NA
J gene: TRBJ2-7
CDR3 protein: CASSLAVGQANYEQYF
CDR3 DNA: TGCGCCAGCAGCTTGGCCGTGGGACAGGCGAATTACGAGCAGTACTTC